This TCR beta chain was obtained from a study of beta chain features in type 1 diabetes. Study summary: Age and gender were similar between patients and healthy donors, as were cell yields. Regarding the study as a whole: Comparison showed that naive, central memory and Treg TCRB repertoires appeared more similar among patients than among healthy donors.

The V and J ends lost 0 bases and 1 base respectively, with 9 bases between them. This CDR3 has 15 amino acids. Sequencing targeted expressed TCRB transcripts, as all isolated RNA had been reverse transcribed. TCRdb keeps only in-frame clones here, not all; method: immunoSEQ multiplex PCR. The sample lists around 140,000 clones, about 10% occurring once. This clone was seen at least ten times. The antigen remains unidentified. The rearrangement uses TRBV23-1 and TRBJ1-2; unclear D gene. TRBV23-1 qualifies as an ORF whose function is uncertain. The source material was naive CD4+ T cells from blood. This TCR was recovered from a man aged 18 to 30 in good health. CDR3 bases: TGCGCCAGCAGTCAATCAAGGCAGGTTAACTATGGCTACACCTTC. It specifies CASSQSRQVNYGYTF.